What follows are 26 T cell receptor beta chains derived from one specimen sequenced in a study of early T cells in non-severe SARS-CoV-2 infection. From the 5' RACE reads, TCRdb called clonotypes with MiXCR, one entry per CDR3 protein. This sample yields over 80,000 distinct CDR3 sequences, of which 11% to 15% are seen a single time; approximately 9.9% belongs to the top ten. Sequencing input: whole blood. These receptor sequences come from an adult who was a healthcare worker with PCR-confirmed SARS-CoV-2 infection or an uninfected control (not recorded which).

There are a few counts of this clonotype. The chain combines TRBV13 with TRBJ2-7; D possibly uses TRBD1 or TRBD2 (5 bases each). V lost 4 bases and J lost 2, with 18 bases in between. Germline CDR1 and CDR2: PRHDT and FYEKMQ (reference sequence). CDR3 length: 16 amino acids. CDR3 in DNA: TGTGCCAGCAGCTACACCGGGACGGCGGTCACCTACGAGCAGTACTTC. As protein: CASSYTGTAVTYEQYF.

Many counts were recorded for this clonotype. The CDR3 sequence is CASSQVRDTQYF. CDR3 DNA: TGTGCCAGCAGCCAAGTAAGGGATACGCAGTATTTT. The rearrangement uses TRBV14 and TRBJ2-3; D is unresolved. This CDR3 has 12 residues. Trimming left V 1 base short and J 6 bases short, with 5 bases between. The germline CDR1 and CDR2 sequences are SGHDN and FVKESK.

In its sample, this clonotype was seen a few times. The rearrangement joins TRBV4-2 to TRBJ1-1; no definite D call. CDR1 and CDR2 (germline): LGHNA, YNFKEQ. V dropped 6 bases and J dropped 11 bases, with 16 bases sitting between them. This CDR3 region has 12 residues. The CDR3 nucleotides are TGTGCCAGCAGGGAGGTACTGGGCAGGGCTTTCTTT. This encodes CASREVLGRAFF.

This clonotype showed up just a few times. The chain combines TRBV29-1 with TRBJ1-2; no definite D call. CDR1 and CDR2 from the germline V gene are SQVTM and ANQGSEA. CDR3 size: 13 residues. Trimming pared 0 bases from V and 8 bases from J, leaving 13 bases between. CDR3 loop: CSVEDPGYGGYTF. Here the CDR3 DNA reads TGCAGCGTTGAAGATCCGGGTTATGGCGGCTACACCTTC.

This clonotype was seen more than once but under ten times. The CDR3, as DNA: TGTGCCAGCAGCTCCTCAAGGGGCTCGGAACTGTTTTTT. As protein: CASSSSRGSELFF. This sequence joins TRBV3-1 and TRBJ1-4, with D perhaps TRBD1 (5 bases). Germline V gene sequence: CDR1 LGHDT, CDR2 YNNKEL (reference sequence). The length of the CDR3 is 13 residues. V lost 5 bases to trimming and J lost 12 bases, with 16 bases between them.

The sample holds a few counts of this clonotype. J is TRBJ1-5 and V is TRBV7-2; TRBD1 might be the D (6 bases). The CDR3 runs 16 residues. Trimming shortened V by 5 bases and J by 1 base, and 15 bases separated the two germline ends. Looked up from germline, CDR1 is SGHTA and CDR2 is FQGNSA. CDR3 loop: CASSQQGLLSNQPQHF. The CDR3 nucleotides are TGTGCCAGCAGCCAACAGGGTTTATTGAGCAATCAGCCCCAGCATTTT.

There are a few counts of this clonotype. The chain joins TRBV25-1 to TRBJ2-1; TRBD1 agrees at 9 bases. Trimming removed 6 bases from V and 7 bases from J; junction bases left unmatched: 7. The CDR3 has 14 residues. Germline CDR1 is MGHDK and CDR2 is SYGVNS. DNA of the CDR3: TGTGCCAGCAGCAAGACAGGGGGGTTGAATGAGCAGTTCTTC. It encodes CASSKTGGLNEQFF.

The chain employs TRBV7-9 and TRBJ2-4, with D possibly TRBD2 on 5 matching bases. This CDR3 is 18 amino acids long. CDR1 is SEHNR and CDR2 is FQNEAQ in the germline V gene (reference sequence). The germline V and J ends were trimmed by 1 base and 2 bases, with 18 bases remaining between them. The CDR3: CASSLGLTGPGTKNIQYF. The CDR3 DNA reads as TGTGCCAGCAGCTTAGGTTTAACCGGGCCGGGGACCAAAAACATTCAGTACTTC. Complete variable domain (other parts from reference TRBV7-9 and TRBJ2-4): DTGVSQNPRHKITKRGQNVTFRCDPISEHNRLYWYRQTLGQGPEFLTYFQNEAQLEKSRLLSDRFSAERPKGSFSTLEIQRTEQGDSAMYLCASSLGLTGPGTKNIQYFGAGTRLSVL.

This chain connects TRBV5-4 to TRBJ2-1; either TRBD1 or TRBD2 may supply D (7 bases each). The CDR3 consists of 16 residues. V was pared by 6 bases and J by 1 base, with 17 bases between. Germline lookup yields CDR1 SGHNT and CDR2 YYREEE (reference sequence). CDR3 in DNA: TGTGCCAGCAACGGGGGGACACAGGGGTCCTACAATGAGCAGTTCTTC. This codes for CASNGGTQGSYNEQFF.

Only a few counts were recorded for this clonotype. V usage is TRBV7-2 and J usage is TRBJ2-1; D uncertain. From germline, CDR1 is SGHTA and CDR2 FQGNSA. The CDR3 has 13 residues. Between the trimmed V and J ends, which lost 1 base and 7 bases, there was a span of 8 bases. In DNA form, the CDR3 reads TGTGCCAGCAGCTTAGTTGGCGGAAATGAGCAGTTCTTC. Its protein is CASSLVGGNEQFF.

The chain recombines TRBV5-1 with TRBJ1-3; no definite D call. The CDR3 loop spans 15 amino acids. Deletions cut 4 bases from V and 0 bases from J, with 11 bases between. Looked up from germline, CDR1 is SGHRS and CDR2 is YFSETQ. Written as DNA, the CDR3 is TGCGCCAGCAGCCCGCCCTTGAGCTCTGGAAACACCATATATTTT. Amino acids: CASSPPLSSGNTIYF.

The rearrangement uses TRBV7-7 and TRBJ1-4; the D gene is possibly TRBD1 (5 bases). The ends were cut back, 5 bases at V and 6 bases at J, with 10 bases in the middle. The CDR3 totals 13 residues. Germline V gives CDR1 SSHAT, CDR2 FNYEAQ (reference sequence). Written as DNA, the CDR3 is TGTGCCAGCAGCCAGGGACGTTATGAAAAACTGTTTTTT. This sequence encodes CASSQGRYEKLFF. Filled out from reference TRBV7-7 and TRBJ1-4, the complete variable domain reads GAGVSQSPRYKVTKRGQDVTLRCDPISSHATLYWYQQALGQGPEFLTYFNYEAQPDKSGLPSDRFSAERPEGSISTLTIQRTEQRDSAMYRCASSQGRYEKLFFGSGTQLSVL.

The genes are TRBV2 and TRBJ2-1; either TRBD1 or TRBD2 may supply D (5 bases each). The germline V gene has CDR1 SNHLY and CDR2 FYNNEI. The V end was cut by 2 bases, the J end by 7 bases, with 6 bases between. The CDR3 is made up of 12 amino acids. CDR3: CASSEWGNEQFF. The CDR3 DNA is TGTGCCAGCAGTGAATGGGGGAATGAGCAGTTCTTC.

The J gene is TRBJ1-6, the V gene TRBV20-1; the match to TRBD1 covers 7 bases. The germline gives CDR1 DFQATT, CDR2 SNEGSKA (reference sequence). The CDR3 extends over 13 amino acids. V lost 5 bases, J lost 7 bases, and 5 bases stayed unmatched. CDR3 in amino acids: CSASTGANSPLHF. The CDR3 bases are TGCAGTGCTTCTACAGGGGCGAATTCACCCCTCCACTTT.

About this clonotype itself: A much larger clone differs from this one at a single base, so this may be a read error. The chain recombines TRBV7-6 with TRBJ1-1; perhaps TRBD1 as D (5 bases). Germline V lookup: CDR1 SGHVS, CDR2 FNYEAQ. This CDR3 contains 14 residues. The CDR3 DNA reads TGTGCCAGCAGCTTAGCGCAGGGAAAGTTCGAAGCTTCCTTT. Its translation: CASSLAQGKFEASF.

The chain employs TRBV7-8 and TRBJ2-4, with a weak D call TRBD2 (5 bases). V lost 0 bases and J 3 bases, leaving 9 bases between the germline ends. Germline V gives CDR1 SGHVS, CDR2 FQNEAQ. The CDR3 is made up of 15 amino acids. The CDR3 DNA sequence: TGTGCCAGCAGCTTAGCAGGTCGGGGCAAAAACATTCAGTACTTC. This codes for CASSLAGRGKNIQYF.

The CDR3 region is CASSLGPHNEQFF. Written as DNA, the CDR3 is TGTGCCAGCAGCTTGGGTCCCCACAATGAGCAGTTCTTC. This chain links TRBV5-5 with TRBJ2-1, with D unclear. The CDR3 contains 13 residues. Trimming left V 0 bases short and J 5 bases short, with 6 bases between. CDR1 and CDR2 (germline): SGHKS, YYEKEE (reference sequence).

CDR3 loop: CSVGADFTDTQYF. DNA of the CDR3: TGCAGCGTTGGTGCCGATTTCACAGATACGCAGTATTTT. The chain joins TRBV29-1 to TRBJ2-3; unclear D gene. This CDR3 has 13 amino acids. In germline, CDR1 is SQVTM, CDR2 ANQGSEA. V gave up 4 bases and J gave up 2 bases, with 10 bases separating them.

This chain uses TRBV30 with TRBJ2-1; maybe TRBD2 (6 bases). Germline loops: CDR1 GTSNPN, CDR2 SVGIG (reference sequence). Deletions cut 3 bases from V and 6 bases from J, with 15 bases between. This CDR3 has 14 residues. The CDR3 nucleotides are TGTGCCTGGAGCCCCGGGCTAGCGATCAATGAGCAGTTCTTC. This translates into CAWSPGLAINEQFF.

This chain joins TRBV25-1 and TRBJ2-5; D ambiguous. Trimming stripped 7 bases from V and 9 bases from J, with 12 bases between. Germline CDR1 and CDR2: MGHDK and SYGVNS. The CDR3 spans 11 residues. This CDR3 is CASNPRRSQYF. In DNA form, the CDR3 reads TGTGCCAGCAATCCGAGGCGCTCCCAGTACTTC.

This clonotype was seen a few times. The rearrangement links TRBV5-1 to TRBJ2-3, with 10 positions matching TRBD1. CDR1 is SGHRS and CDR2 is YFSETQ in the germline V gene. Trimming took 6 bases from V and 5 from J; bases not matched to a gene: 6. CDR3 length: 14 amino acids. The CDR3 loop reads CASNPGQGLDTQYF. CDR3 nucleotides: TGCGCCAGCAACCCGGGACAGGGGTTAGATACGCAGTATTTT. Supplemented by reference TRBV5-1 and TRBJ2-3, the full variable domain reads KAGVTQTPRYLIKTRGQQVTLSCSPISGHRSVSWYQQTPGQGLQFLFEYFSETQRNKGNFPGRFSGRQFSNSRSEMNVSTLELGDSALYLCASNPGQGLDTQYFGPGTRLTVL.

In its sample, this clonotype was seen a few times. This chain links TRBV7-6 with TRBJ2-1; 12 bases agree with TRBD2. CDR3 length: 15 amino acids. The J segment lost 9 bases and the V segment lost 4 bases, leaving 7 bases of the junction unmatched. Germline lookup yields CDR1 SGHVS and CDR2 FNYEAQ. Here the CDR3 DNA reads TGTGCCAGCAGCTATGCTAGCGGGGGGGCCGGTGAGCAGTTCTTC. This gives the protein CASSYASGGAGEQFF.

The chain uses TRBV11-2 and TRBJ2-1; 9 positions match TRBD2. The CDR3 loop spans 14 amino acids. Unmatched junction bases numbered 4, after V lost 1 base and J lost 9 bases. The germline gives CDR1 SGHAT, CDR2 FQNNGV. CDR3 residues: CASSLGGGVSEQFF. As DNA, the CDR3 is TGTGCCAGCAGCTTAGGCGGGGGGGTTAGTGAGCAGTTCTTC.

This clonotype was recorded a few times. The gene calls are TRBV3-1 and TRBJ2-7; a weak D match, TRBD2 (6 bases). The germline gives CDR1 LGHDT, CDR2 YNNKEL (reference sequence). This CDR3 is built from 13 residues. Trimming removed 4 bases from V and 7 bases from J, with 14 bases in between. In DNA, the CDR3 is TGTGCCAGCAGCCCACAACCGGGGAGGGAGCAGTACTTC. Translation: CASSPQPGREQYF.

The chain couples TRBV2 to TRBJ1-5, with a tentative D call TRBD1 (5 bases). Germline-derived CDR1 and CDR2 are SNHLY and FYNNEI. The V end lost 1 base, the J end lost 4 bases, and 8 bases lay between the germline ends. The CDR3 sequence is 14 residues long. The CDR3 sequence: CASSEGGRNQPQHF. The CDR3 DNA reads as TGTGCCAGCAGTGAAGGGGGGAGGAATCAGCCCCAGCATTTT.

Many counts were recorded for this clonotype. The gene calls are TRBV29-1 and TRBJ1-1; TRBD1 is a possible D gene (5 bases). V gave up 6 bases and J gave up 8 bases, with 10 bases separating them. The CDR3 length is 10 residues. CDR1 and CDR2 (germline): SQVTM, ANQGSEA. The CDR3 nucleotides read TGCAGCGTATGGACATTCGAAGCTTTCTTT. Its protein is CSVWTFEAFF.